These 21 T cell receptor beta chains were sequenced from one sample in a study of spatial heterogeneity in lung cancer. One entry per CDR3 protein results from TCRdb running MiXCR on the 5' RACE reads. The sample contains roughly 120,000 distinct CDR3 sequences, more than 10% of which appear only once. Time point indicated: blood at routine non-recurrence follow-up after resection. The sequences come from PBMCs, collected at follow-up. The receptor source for this set is a female donor with early-stage non-small cell lung cancer.

This clonotype has a handful of counts. The chain employs TRBV6-5 and TRBJ2-1; 10 bases are a match to TRBD2. The junction had 2 bases not matched to a gene; V was cut back by 8 bases and J by 4 bases. The CDR3 is made up of 13 amino acids. Germline V gene data show CDR1 as MNHEY and CDR2 as SVGAGI. DNA of the CDR3: TGTGCCAGCGGGACTAGCGATTACAATGAGCAGTTCTTC. Translation: CASGTSDYNEQFF.

In this sample, this clonotype turned up many times. This chain links TRBV27 with TRBJ2-7; 7 bases match TRBD1. Germline lookup yields CDR1 MNHEY and CDR2 SMNVEV (reference sequence). The CDR3 loop spans 14 amino acids. The V gene end was trimmed by 5 bases and the J gene end by 6 bases; junction bases not matched to a gene: 10. CDR3 in DNA: TGTGCCAGCAGTCCAGGGGGTTGGGAAATCGAGCAGTACTTC. Protein sequence: CASSPGGWEIEQYF.

This chain uses TRBV29-1 with TRBJ1-1, with a weak D call TRBD1 (6 bases). The V and J ends lost 6 bases and 4 bases respectively, with 21 bases between them. This CDR3 has 15 amino acids. The V gene's germline CDR1 is SQVTM and CDR2 ANQGSEA. CDR3 loop: CSVEEAGAPLTEAFF. In nucleotides, the CDR3 is TGCAGCGTCGAGGAAGCAGGGGCTCCCCTCACTGAAGCTTTCTTT.

This clonotype was counted ten times or more. V and J are TRBV20-1 and TRBJ2-1; perhaps TRBD2 as D (6 bases). V lost 3 bases, J lost 7 bases, and 13 bases lay in between. The CDR3 extends over 13 amino acids. Germline lookup yields CDR1 DFQATT and CDR2 SNEGSKA (reference sequence). The CDR3 loop reads CSARGTGGNEQFF. The CDR3 DNA is TGCAGTGCTAGGGGTACCGGGGGTAATGAGCAGTTCTTC.

The rearrangement links TRBV29-1 to TRBJ2-5; D is undetermined. V lost 4 bases, J lost 0 bases, and 9 bases lay in between. The CDR3 is made up of 13 amino acids. CDR1 and CDR2 from the germline V gene are SQVTM and ANQGSEA. This CDR3 reads CSVGMGYQETQYF. CDR3 in DNA: TGCAGCGTTGGAATGGGCTACCAAGAGACCCAGTACTTC.

The chain combines TRBV29-1 with TRBJ2-1; no clear D. CDR3 size: 12 residues. Deletions cut 6 bases from V and 6 bases from J, with 12 bases between. Germline V gives CDR1 SQVTM, CDR2 ANQGSEA. The CDR3 DNA reads as TGCAGCGTGGCGGCTCTAGTCAATGAGCAGTTCTTC. Translated, it gives CSVAALVNEQFF.

This rearrangement joins TRBV19 to TRBJ2-5; 7 positions match TRBD1. The J segment lost 3 bases and the V segment lost 6 bases, leaving 1 base of the junction unmatched. CDR3 length: 12 residues. Germline-derived CDR1 and CDR2 are LNHDA and SQIVND (reference sequence). The CDR3 protein is CASRQGEETQYF. The CDR3 region has the DNA TGTGCCAGTAGGCAGGGGGAAGAGACCCAGTACTTC.

This clonotype was seen many times. CDR3 region: CASSLASGSSYNEQFF. In DNA, the CDR3 is TGTGCCAGCAGTTTAGCTAGCGGAAGCTCCTACAATGAGCAGTTCTTC. V and J are TRBV28 and TRBJ2-1, with TRBD2 matching over 7 bases. This CDR3 contains 16 residues. V lost 2 bases and J lost 0; bases outside the gene matches: 4. Germline-derived CDR1 and CDR2 are MDHEN and SYDVKM. The full variable domain, in which reference TRBV28 and TRBJ2-1 provide the parts outside the CDR3, is DVKVTQSSRYLVKRTGEKVFLECVQDMDHENMFWYRQDPGLGLRLIYFSYDVKMKEKGDIPEGYSVSREKKERFSLILESASTNQTSMYLCASSLASGSSYNEQFFGPGTRLTVL.

This clonotype was found a few times. The chain carries TRBV7-9 and TRBJ2-7; D is undetermined. The CDR3 totals 12 residues. V was pared by 2 bases and J by 1 base, with 3 bases between. Germline V gene lookup returns CDR1 SEHNR and CDR2 FQNEAQ (reference sequence). CDR3 sequence: CASSLISYEQYF. CDR3 coding DNA: TGTGCCAGCAGCTTAATTTCCTACGAGCAGTACTTC.

This clonotype was picked up many times. The CDR3 nucleotides read TGCAGCGCTAAACCGACAGGGAATGGAGTTGCGAACACCGGGGAGCTGTTTTTT. Translating it yields CSAKPTGNGVANTGELFF. The chain carries TRBV29-1 and TRBJ2-2, with 7 bases identical to TRBD1. CDR3 length: 18 amino acids. V lost 7 bases to trimming and J lost 0 bases; unmatched junction nucleotides: 17. Germline loops: CDR1 SQVTM, CDR2 ANQGSEA.

The chain has TRBV12-3 or TRBV12-4 and TRBJ1-1, with D unresolved. Trimming removed 3 bases at V and 8 bases at J, with 13 bases between. The CDR3 spans 13 residues. The CDR3 is CASSLAEASEAFF. For the CDR3, the DNA is TGTGCCAGCAGTTTGGCGGAGGCCTCCGAAGCTTTCTTT.

In nucleotides, the CDR3 is TGTGCCATCAGTGTTCCGACAGGGGGCATTAACACCGGGGAGCTGTTTTTT. Its protein product is CAISVPTGGINTGELFF. The V gene is TRBV10-3, the J gene TRBJ2-2; 10 positions match TRBD1. V was clipped by 4 bases and J by 2 bases; unmatched bases: 7. There are 17 residues in the CDR3. CDR1 is ENHRY, CDR2 SYGVKD, per germline.

V is TRBV6-5 and J is TRBJ2-2; possibly TRBD2 for D (6 bases). Trimming took off 7 bases at V and 7 bases at J, with 13 bases between the two ends. The length of the CDR3 is 13 residues. Germline CDR1 MNHEY, CDR2 SVGAGI. CDR3 sequence: CASTHHGGGELFF. The CDR3 region has the DNA TGTGCCAGCACCCACCACGGGGGCGGGGAGCTGTTTTTT.

The chain carries TRBV4-1 and TRBJ2-5; TRBD1 is a possible D gene (6 bases). CDR3 size: 19 residues. V lost 4 bases and J lost 1, with 25 bases in between. CDR1 and CDR2 (germline): MGHRA, YSYEKL. The CDR3 loop reads CASSLFPRPLRTAQETQYF. The CDR3 DNA reads TGCGCCAGCAGCCTTTTTCCCCGGCCCCTCAGGACAGCCCAAGAGACCCAGTACTTC.

The table lists this clonotype with many counts. The gene calls are TRBV23-1 and TRBJ2-1; a weak D match, TRBD2 (5 bases). TRBV23-1 is an ORF, and what it does is uncertain. This CDR3 is 15 amino acids long. Trimming took off 4 bases at V and 2 bases at J, with 12 bases between the two ends. Written as DNA, the CDR3 is TGCGCCAGCAGTCCTGGACTGTTACCCTACAATGAGCAGTTCTTC. Translating gives CASSPGLLPYNEQFF.

Many counts were recorded for this clonotype. The chain joins TRBV4-1 to TRBJ1-6, with unresolved D. V was shortened by 7 bases and J by 4 bases, with 14 bases between the two germline ends. Germline V gene lookup returns CDR1 MGHRA and CDR2 YSYEKL. CDR3 length: 15 amino acids. The CDR3 sequence is CASTPGEEYNSPLHF. In DNA form, the CDR3 reads TGCGCCAGCACTCCCGGCGAGGAGTATAATTCACCCCTCCACTTT.

The table lists this clonotype with a few counts. The chain uses TRBV20-1 and TRBJ2-3; D possibly uses TRBD1 or TRBD2 (5 bases each). Looked up from germline, CDR1 is DFQATT and CDR2 is SNEGSKA (reference sequence). This CDR3 spans 16 amino acids. With 1 base removed from V and 4 bases from J, the gap between germline ends came to 18 bases. CDR3 DNA sequence: TGCAGTGCTAGAGCGGGACCCCCACACGGCCCAGATACGCAGTATTTT. It specifies CSARAGPPHGPDTQYF.

This clonotype was picked up a small number of times. V and J are TRBV12-3 or TRBV12-4 and TRBJ2-1; TRBD2 matches at 9 bases. The CDR3 covers 15 residues. The ends lost 6 bases at V and 7 bases at J; junction bases unmatched: 10. The CDR3 region has the DNA TGTGCCAGCAGCTTGGGGTCTAGCGGGATAAATGAGCAGTTCTTC. Encoded protein: CASSLGSSGINEQFF.

This clonotype was detected many times. The chain recombines TRBV18 with TRBJ1-1; D gene uncertain. Germline V gene sequence: CDR1 KGHSH, CDR2 LQKENI. CDR3 length equals 13 residues. Trimming cost V 2 bases and J 1 base, with 5 bases left between them. The CDR3 DNA reads as TGTGCCAGCTCACCAGGAGGGAACACTGAAGCTTTCTTT. Protein product: CASSPGGNTEAFF.

In the case of this clonotype: This clone may be a read error of a much larger clone one base away. The chain uses TRBV19 and TRBJ1-4; D is unclear. Germline V gives CDR1 LNHDA, CDR2 SQIVND (reference sequence). The CDR3 covers 15 residues. The CDR3 is CPSSPKSGIGEKLFF. Here the CDR3 DNA reads TGTCCCAGTAGTCCTAAATCGGGGATAGGCGAAAAACTGTTTTTT.

There are a few counts of this clonotype. V gene TRBV12-3 or TRBV12-4 combines with J gene TRBJ2-2; D remains ambiguous. This CDR3 has 13 residues. Trimming took off 4 bases at V and 7 bases at J, with 10 bases between the two ends. The CDR3 loop is CASSSPPIGELFF. Here the CDR3 DNA reads TGTGCCAGCAGTTCACCCCCGATCGGGGAGCTGTTTTTT.